Below are 16 T cell receptor beta chains sequenced from a single sample in a study of T cells in Graves' hyperthyroidism and ophthalmopathy. RNA transcripts gave rise to amplified TCR beta CDR3 regions. HTBI primers were used for first-round RT-PCR of the TCR CDR3. Via MiXCR, TCRdb re-called the multiplex PCR reads, giving one row per CDR3 protein. Among 530,000 or so distinct CDR3 sequences, approximately 25% were seen once, and the ten largest hold approximately 11%. Sequenced sample: blood. These receptors originate from a woman in her thirties with Graves' ophthalmopathy.

Many counts were recorded for this clonotype. The chain uses TRBV28 and TRBJ1-2, with 7 bases lining up with TRBD1. CDR1 is MDHEN, CDR2 SYDVKM, per germline. This CDR3 is built from 12 residues. With V trimmed by 6 bases and J by 8 bases, 6 bases remained unmatched. CDR3 protein: CASRYRGGGYTF. CDR3 in DNA: TGTGCCAGCAGATACAGGGGAGGAGGCTACACCTTC.

This clonotype was seen a handful of times. This chain connects TRBV5-1 to TRBJ1-1, with a tentative D call TRBD1 (5 bases). The length of the CDR3 is 15 residues. The V gene lost 0 bases and the J gene lost 3 bases, with 12 bases spanning the gap. CDR1 SGHRS and CDR2 YFSETQ come from the germline V gene. CDR3 DNA sequence: TGCGCCAGCAGCTTGGCTGGGCAGGGTGACACTGAAGCTTTCTTT. Translation: CASSLAGQGDTEAFF. The full variable domain, with the rest looked up from reference TRBV5-1 and TRBJ1-1, is KAGVTQTPRYLIKTRGQQVTLSCSPISGHRSVSWYQQTPGQGLQFLFEYFSETQRNKGNFPGRFSGRQFSNSRSEMNVSTLELGDSALYLCASSLAGQGDTEAFFGQGTRLTVV.

The CDR3 DNA reads as TGTGCCAGCAGTTTTATGGGTGGTAATAATTCACCCCTCCACTTT. Amino acids: CASSFMGGNNSPLHF. The rearrangement uses TRBV27 and TRBJ1-6; unclear D gene. V dropped 3 bases and J dropped 5 bases, with 11 bases sitting between them. The CDR3 is 15 residues long. CDR1 and CDR2 (germline): MNHEY, SMNVEV (reference sequence).

In its sample, this clonotype was seen many times. This chain connects TRBV6-5 to TRBJ1-5; 10 bases align to TRBD1. The CDR3 covers 17 residues. Germline assignment: CDR1 MNHEY and CDR2 SVGAGI. J lost 0 bases, V lost 6 bases, and 8 bases had no gene match. The CDR3 sequence: CASSSRDRGISNQPQHF. CDR3 nucleotides: TGTGCCAGCAGCTCCCGGGACAGGGGAATTAGCAATCAGCCCCAGCATTTT.

This clonotype was recorded at least ten times. The CDR3 here is CASSLAHGYTF. In nucleotides, the CDR3 is TGTGCCAGCAGTTTAGCTCATGGCTACACCTTC. The V gene is TRBV12-3 or TRBV12-4, the J gene TRBJ1-2, with D unclear. Trimming cost V 0 bases and J 6 bases, with 2 bases left between them. This CDR3 has 11 residues.

This clonotype was recorded at least ten times. The genes are TRBV27 and TRBJ2-7; D not resolved. This CDR3 comprises 15 residues. Germline CDR1 is MNHEY and CDR2 is SMNVEV (reference sequence). Trimming pared 2 bases from V and 0 bases from J, leaving 11 bases between. The DNA of the CDR3 is TGTGCCAGCAGTTTAAGCCCGACGATCTCCTACGAGCAGTACTTC. It codes for CASSLSPTISYEQYF.

This clonotype has ten or more counts. The chain recombines TRBV2 with TRBJ2-2, with TRBD2 as a possible D gene (5 bases). The V and J ends lost 6 bases and 6 bases respectively, with 11 bases between them. Germline V CDR1 and CDR2: SNHLY, FYNNEI. This CDR3 has 13 amino acids. The CDR3 sequence is CASSWLEAGELFF. CDR3 DNA: TGTGCCAGCAGCTGGTTGGAGGCCGGGGAGCTGTTTTTT.

This clonotype was seen ten or more times. The junction shows a germline mismatch at one end, possibly a read error. The J gene is TRBJ2-7, the V gene TRBV14; D might be TRBD1 (6 bases). Germline CDR1 reads SGHDN; CDR2 reads FVKESK. This CDR3 is built from 13 residues. The CDR3 region is CASSQGRGYEQYF. In DNA form, the CDR3 reads TGCGCCAGCAGCCAGGGCAGGGGCTACGAGCAGTACTTC. Combining the CDR3 with reference TRBV14 and TRBJ2-7 gives the whole variable domain EAGVTQFPSHSVIEKGQTVTLRCDPISGHDNLYWYRRVMGKEIKFLLHFVKESKQDESGMPNNRFLAERTGGTYSTLKVQPAELEDSGVYFCASSQGRGYEQYFGPGTRLTVT.

This clonotype was seen many times. The chain links TRBV20-1 to TRBJ2-5; 13 bases align to TRBD2. The CDR3 spans 15 residues. From germline, CDR1 is DFQATT and CDR2 SNEGSKA (reference sequence). J lost 3 bases, V lost 4 bases, and 5 bases had no gene match. The CDR3 sequence is CSATTGTSGEETQYF. The CDR3 DNA reads as TGCAGTGCTACAACCGGGACTAGCGGGGAAGAGACCCAGTACTTC.

As DNA, the CDR3 is TGTGCCAGCAGTCCGACAGGGAATGTGAACACTGAAGCTTTCTTT. This gives the protein CASSPTGNVNTEAFF. The rearrangement joins TRBV27 to TRBJ1-1; 7 nucleotides match TRBD1. V shed 5 bases and J 0 bases; nucleotides not matched to a gene: 6. This CDR3 contains 15 residues. Looked up from germline, CDR1 is MNHEY and CDR2 is SMNVEV (reference sequence).

The chain has TRBV6-5 and TRBJ2-7; D is unclear. Germline V gene lookup returns CDR1 MNHEY and CDR2 SVGAGI. The V end lost 0 bases, the J end lost 9 bases, and 9 bases lay between the germline ends. The CDR3 is 12 amino acids. In DNA form, the CDR3 reads TGTGCCAGCAGTTACTCCATAGCTCTGCAGTACTTC. As protein: CASSYSIALQYF.

The rearrangement links TRBV19 to TRBJ1-1; 10 bases line up with TRBD1. With V trimmed by 3 bases and J by 5 bases, 6 bases remained unmatched. CDR1 is LNHDA, CDR2 SQIVND, per germline (reference sequence). This CDR3 contains 15 residues. The CDR3 spells CASSIWDRGGTEAFF. The CDR3, as DNA: TGTGCCAGTAGTATTTGGGACAGGGGAGGGACTGAAGCTTTCTTT.

This chain links TRBV12-3 or TRBV12-4 with TRBJ2-7, with 8 bases matching TRBD2. The CDR3 contains 14 residues. V shed 6 bases and J 5 bases; nucleotides not matched to a gene: 9. The CDR3 sequence: CASRQPGLGDEQYF. CDR3 nucleotide sequence: TGTGCCAGCAGGCAGCCGGGACTAGGAGACGAGCAGTACTTC.

J is TRBJ2-2 and V is TRBV5-1; 9 bases match TRBD1. The length of the CDR3 is 15 residues. Germline CDR1 SGHRS, CDR2 YFSETQ. Trimming removed 5 bases from V and 7 bases from J; junction bases left unmatched: 9. The CDR3 region has the DNA TGCGCCAGCAGGTCGGGACAGGGTTTCGGCGGGGAGCTGTTTTTT. Its protein is CASRSGQGFGGELFF.

As to this clonotype: At one end the junction does not follow the germline gene, possibly because of a read error. The rearrangement joins TRBV5-1 to TRBJ2-5; 8 bases agree with TRBD1. CDR1 SGHRS and CDR2 YFSETQ come from the germline V gene. CDR3 length: 14 residues. The CDR3 reads CASSTGQGDETKYF. The CDR3 region has the DNA TGCGCCAGCAGCACCGGACAGGGCGACGAGACCAAGTACTTC.

This clonotype was seen a single time. The chain joins TRBV7-3 to TRBJ2-2; 8 bases map to TRBD2. The V gene's germline CDR1 is SGHTA and CDR2 FQGTGA. V dropped 4 bases and J dropped 7; count of bases not matched to a gene: 11. The CDR3 spans 16 residues. The CDR3 DNA is TGTGCCAGCAGCTCCCCAGCGAGCGGGGGCGTCGGGGAGCTGTTTTTT. This encodes CASSSPASGGVGELFF.